The 2 T cell receptor beta chains below all came from one sample that was sequenced in a study of blood T cells in healthy people across ages. It was with a sample-barcoded 5' primer and a J-beta primer mix that a second PCR of about 7 to 12 cycles was run. TCRdb itself ran the 5' RACE reads through MiXCR, one entry per CDR3 protein. The data contain around 1,500,000 distinct CDR3 sequences, roughly 27% of them singletons. Sequenced material: blood. The receptors were sampled from a woman aged 25 to 39 in good health.

CDR3 DNA sequence: TGTGCCAGCAGCCAAGAACCTCCCAACAGGTACCTCGGGTCAAACAATGAGCAGTTCTTC. Protein sequence: CASSQEPPNRYLGSNNEQFF. The V call is TRBV14, the J call TRBJ2-1; the D gene is possibly TRBD1 (5 bases). Germline CDR1 SGHDN, CDR2 FVKESK. Deletions cut 0 bases from V and 5 bases from J, with 26 bases between. This CDR3 is built from 20 residues. Complete variable domain (other parts from reference TRBV14 and TRBJ2-1): EAGVTQFPSHSVIEKGQTVTLRCDPISGHDNLYWYRRVMGKEIKFLLHFVKESKQDESGMPNNRFLAERTGGTYSTLKVQPAELEDSGVYFCASSQEPPNRYLGSNNEQFFGPGTRLTVL.

The genes are TRBV7-9 and TRBJ1-1; D is undetermined. The CDR3 runs 13 residues. Germline V gene sequence: CDR1 SEHNR, CDR2 FQNEAQ (reference sequence). Trimming removed 3 bases at V and 6 bases at J, with 11 bases between. CDR3 coding DNA: TGTGCCAGCAGCTTGACATTGGGAGCTGAAGCTTTCTTT. Its translation is CASSLTLGAEAFF.